This T cell receptor (beta chain) was identified during a study of cytomegalovirus exposure and HLA in healthy donors. With respect to this clone: Its matching antigen is unknown.

The study ran its PCR with 60 Vbeta and 13 Jbeta primers. Under the authors' procedure: Among the unique TCR beta chains that a later analysis counted, around 72 million in all, about 12 million were shared. TCRdb's copy holds only in-frame clones and misses some; the assay was immunoSEQ multiplex PCR. The V and J calls and clone size come from that table; D and trimming were worked out from the DNA. Of about 140,000 clones listed, more than 75% were seen once; the top ten hold around 14%. Overall study results and limits: Fewer N-insertions (relative to the approximately 700-donor mean) were reportedly seen in an Asian-associated ancestry cluster in a later analysis.

Sequencing was performed on PBMCs. This clonotype was obtained from a middle-aged woman in good health and CMV-seronegative.

Written as DNA, the CDR3 is TGTGCCAGCAGCTCAAGCCGAGGCAGGGCGACAGATACGCAGTATTTT. Amino acid sequence: CASSSSRGRATDTQYF. The V gene is TRBV7-2, the J gene TRBJ2-3; D perhaps matches TRBD1 (5 bases). V lost 4 bases and J lost 3, with 17 bases in between. The CDR3 is made up of 16 amino acids. Germline assignment: CDR1 SGHTA and CDR2 FQGNSA.